The clone carrying this T cell receptor beta chain was picked up many times. These data belong to a study of T cells in Graves' hyperthyroidism and ophthalmopathy. RNA transcripts served as the template for amplifying TCR beta CDR3 regions. In the first-round RT-PCR of the TCR CDR3, the HTBI primer set was used. TCRdb called the multiplex PCR reads again in MiXCR, with one record for every CDR3 protein. This table holds about 320,000 distinct CDR3 sequences, 16% found once. It was uncontrolled infection, other autoimmune disease, pregnancy or lactation that excluded patients. The CDR3 contains 14 residues. J was trimmed by 8 bases and V by 6 bases; bases with no gene match: 7. In germline, CDR1 is DFQATT, CDR2 SNEGSKA (reference sequence).

Input material: blood. The TCR was taken from a man aged 25-40 years with Graves' hyperthyroidism. The V call is TRBV20-1, the J call TRBJ2-1; 13 nucleotides line up with TRBD2. CDR3 residues: CSAPGLAGVYEQFF. The CDR3 DNA sequence: TGCAGTGCCCCTGGACTAGCGGGAGTGTATGAGCAGTTCTTC.